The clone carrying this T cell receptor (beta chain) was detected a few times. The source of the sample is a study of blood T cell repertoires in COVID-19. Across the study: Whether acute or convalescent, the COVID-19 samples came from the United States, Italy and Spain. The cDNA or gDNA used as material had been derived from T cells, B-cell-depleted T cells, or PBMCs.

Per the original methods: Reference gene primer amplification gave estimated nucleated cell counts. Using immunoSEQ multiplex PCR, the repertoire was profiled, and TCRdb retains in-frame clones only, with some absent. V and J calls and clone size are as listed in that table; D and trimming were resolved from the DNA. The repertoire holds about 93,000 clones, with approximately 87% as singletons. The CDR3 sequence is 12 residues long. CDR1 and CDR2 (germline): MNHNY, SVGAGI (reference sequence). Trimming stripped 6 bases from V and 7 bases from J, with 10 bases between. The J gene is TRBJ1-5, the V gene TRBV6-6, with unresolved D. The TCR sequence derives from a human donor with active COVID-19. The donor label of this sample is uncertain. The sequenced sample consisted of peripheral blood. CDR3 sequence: CASSPPRQPQHF. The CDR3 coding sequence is TGTGCCAGCAGCCCTCCCCGGCAGCCCCAGCATTTT.